These 17 T cell receptor beta chains originate from one sample sequenced in a study of T cells in Graves' hyperthyroidism and ophthalmopathy. Using RNA transcripts as the source, TCR beta CDR3 regions were amplified. The HTBI primer set was used in a first-round RT-PCR of the TCR CDR3. TCRdb re-called the multiplex PCR reads with MiXCR, one entry per CDR3 protein. The sample gives around 200,000 distinct CDR3 sequences, approximately 15% of which show up once; about 31% is in the top ten. The sequenced sample consisted of blood. The source is a woman aged 50 to 60 with Graves' hyperthyroidism.

At least ten counts were recorded for this clonotype. The V call is TRBV6-1, the J call TRBJ2-2; a weak D match, TRBD1 (5 bases). Trimming left V 10 bases short and J 4 bases short, with 13 bases between. Germline V gives CDR1 MNHNS, CDR2 SASEGT. This CDR3 comprises 13 residues. The CDR3 spells CAIRDSLTGELFF. The CDR3 DNA reads as TGTGCCATCCGCGACAGTCTCACCGGGGAGCTGTTTTTT.

V usage is TRBV2 and J usage is TRBJ1-5, with TRBD1 identical over 9 bases. The CDR3 runs 15 residues. Germline trimming cut 7 bases from V and 5 bases from J; bases unmatched to any gene: 9. Germline V gene data show CDR1 as SNHLY and CDR2 as FYNNEI. Here the CDR3 reads CASIFEQGADQPQHF. CDR3 DNA sequence: TGTGCCAGCATCTTCGAACAGGGGGCAGATCAGCCCCAGCATTTT.

In this sample, this clonotype turned up many times. The V and J genes are TRBV7-9 and TRBJ2-1, with 7 bases that match TRBD1. The CDR3 totals 15 residues. Germline V gene lookup returns CDR1 SEHNR and CDR2 FQNEAQ (reference sequence). The J segment lost 9 bases and the V segment lost 5 bases, leaving 13 bases of the junction unmatched. In DNA form, the CDR3 reads TGTGCCAGCAGCCTCGGGGTTGAGGGGGCGTTTGAGCAGTTCTTC. Translating it yields CASSLGVEGAFEQFF.

Many counts were recorded for this clonotype. The rearrangement links TRBV11-3 to TRBJ1-5; possible D gene TRBD1, 5 bases. This CDR3 is built from 14 residues. Trimming removed 0 bases at V and 5 bases at J, with 8 bases between. The germline V gene has CDR1 SGHNT and CDR2 YENEEA. The DNA for the CDR3 is TGTGCCAGCAGCTTAGAGGGGACGGATCAGCCCCAGCATTTT. The encoded protein is CASSLEGTDQPQHF.

This clonotype was observed many times. The chain joins TRBV2 to TRBJ2-5; D perhaps matches TRBD1 (5 bases). The CDR3 totals 14 residues. Trimming pared 7 bases from V and 3 bases from J, leaving 15 bases between. The V gene's germline CDR1 is SNHLY and CDR2 FYNNEI. The CDR3 region has the DNA TGTGCCAGCAAAGGGAACAGGCCGAAAGAGACCCAGTACTTC. It specifies CASKGNRPKETQYF. Combining the CDR3 with reference TRBV2 and TRBJ2-5 gives the whole variable domain EPEVTQTPSHQVTQMGQEVILRCVPISNHLYFYWYRQILGQKVEFLVSFYNNEISEKSEIFDDQFSVERPDGSNFTLKIRSTKLEDSAMYFCASKGNRPKETQYFGPGTRLLVL.

This clonotype was counted many times. The rearrangement links TRBV24-1 to TRBJ2-5, with unresolved D. Germline CDR1 and CDR2: KGHDR and SFDVKD. Trimming cost V 5 bases and J 5 bases, with 14 bases left between them. CDR3 length: 14 amino acids. In DNA form, the CDR3 reads TGTGCCACCAGTGCGAGTGGACCCAGGGAGACCCAGTACTTC. Translation gives CATSASGPRETQYF.

This clonotype showed up many times. V is TRBV12-3 or TRBV12-4 and J is TRBJ1-1; 7 bases map to TRBD1. The CDR3 contains 13 residues. With 7 bases clipped from V and 7 bases from J, the junction kept 9 bases outside the gene matches. This chain's CDR3 is CASTLGDRVEAFF. The CDR3 coding sequence is TGTGCCAGCACCTTAGGGGACAGAGTTGAAGCTTTCTTT.

This clonotype was observed at least ten times. The chain carries TRBV6-2 or TRBV6-3 and TRBJ1-1; unclear D gene. The germline V and J ends were trimmed by 2 bases and 0 bases, with 13 bases remaining between them. This CDR3 is built from 16 residues. Germline lookup yields CDR1 MNHEY and CDR2 SVGEGT. CDR3 DNA: TGTGCCAGCAGTTACATCAAAGTGGGAATGAACACTGAAGCTTTCTTT. Protein: CASSYIKVGMNTEAFF.

This clonotype was observed a few times. This sequence joins TRBV6-1 and TRBJ1-1; a weak D match, TRBD1 (6 bases). Germline CDR1 MNHNS, CDR2 SASEGT. The CDR3 sequence is 14 residues long. The germline V and J ends were trimmed by 6 bases and 2 bases, with 13 bases remaining between them. In nucleotides, the CDR3 is TGTGCCAGCAGGGAGAGGGGGGGAAACACTGAAGCTTTCTTT. It specifies CASRERGGNTEAFF.

J is TRBJ1-1 and V is TRBV13; D might be TRBD1 (5 bases). In germline, CDR1 is PRHDT, CDR2 FYEKMQ (reference sequence). This CDR3 is built from 14 residues. V lost 2 bases and J lost 4, with 11 bases in between. CDR3 in DNA: TGTGCCAGCAGCTTAACCCCAGGGCGCACTGAAGCTTTCTTT. It encodes CASSLTPGRTEAFF.

This clonotype was observed many times. The chain combines TRBV20-1 with TRBJ2-7; D may correspond to TRBD1 or TRBD2 (6 bases each). Germline values: CDR1 DFQATT, CDR2 SNEGSKA (reference sequence). The CDR3 totals 15 residues. Trimming pared 1 base from V and 7 bases from J, leaving 20 bases between. This CDR3 reads CSARGGTLSGGEQYF. The CDR3, as DNA: TGCAGTGCTAGAGGTGGGACACTTTCTGGAGGGGAGCAGTACTTC.

This clonotype has ten or more counts. The rearrangement uses TRBV11-2 and TRBJ1-4; 10 bases line up with TRBD1. The CDR3 has 18 amino acids. The germline gives CDR1 SGHAT, CDR2 FQNNGV. V lost 5 bases, J lost 7 bases, and 16 bases stayed unmatched. The CDR3 loop reads CASSPTGTGVRLGEKLFF. The CDR3 region has the DNA TGTGCCAGCAGCCCGACCGGGACAGGGGTTAGGCTGGGTGAAAAACTGTTTTTT. Full variable domain (missing parts from reference TRBV11-2 and TRBJ1-4): EAGVAQSPRYKIIEKRQSVAFWCNPISGHATLYWYQQILGQGPKLLIQFQNNGVVDDSQLPKDRFSAERLKGVDSTLKIQPAKLEDSAVYLCASSPTGTGVRLGEKLFFGSGTQLSVL.

The chain uses TRBV2 and TRBJ2-3, with 14 positions matching TRBD2. Per the germline V gene, CDR1 is SNHLY and CDR2 is FYNNEI. The CDR3 contains 16 residues. V shed 6 bases, J shed 3 bases, and the junction held 5 bases outside the gene matches. The CDR3 DNA follows: TGTGCCAGCAGGGGACTAGCGGGAGTCGGAACAGATACGCAGTATTTT. It translates to CASRGLAGVGTDTQYF.

The chain joins TRBV11-2 to TRBJ2-5, with 10 bases that match TRBD2. The CDR3 runs to 15 residues. The V and J ends lost 5 bases and 2 bases, in that order; junction bases with no gene match: 5. Per the germline V gene, CDR1 is SGHAT and CDR2 is FQNNGV. The CDR3 protein is CASSSGTSVQETQYF. The CDR3 DNA follows: TGTGCCAGCAGCAGCGGGACTAGCGTGCAAGAGACCCAGTACTTC.

This clonotype was detected ten times or more. V is TRBV11-2 and J is TRBJ2-3; weak D call: TRBD2 (6 bases). Germline V gives CDR1 SGHAT, CDR2 FQNNGV. With 0 bases removed from V and 2 bases from J, the gap between germline ends came to 12 bases. The CDR3 loop spans 16 amino acids. The CDR3 bases are TGTGCCAGCAGCTTAGATCGAAGCGGGCCCACAGATACGCAGTATTTT. Protein: CASSLDRSGPTDTQYF.

This clonotype was recorded many times. The rearrangement uses TRBV7-8 and TRBJ2-7; TRBD1 might be the D (5 bases). This CDR3 is built from 16 residues. Germline-derived CDR1 and CDR2 are SGHVS and FQNEAQ. Trimming pared 0 bases from V and 3 bases from J, leaving 15 bases between. The CDR3 coding sequence is TGTGCCAGCAGCTTAGCGTTCCAGGGCTCATACTACGAGCAGTACTTC. This codes for CASSLAFQGSYYEQYF.

This clonotype has a count of ten or more. The chain joins TRBV6-1 to TRBJ2-6; D is tentatively TRBD1 or TRBD2 (5 bases each). The CDR3 loop spans 15 amino acids. CDR1 is MNHNS and CDR2 is SASEGT in the germline V gene. Trimming pared 4 bases from V and 0 bases from J, leaving 7 bases between. The CDR3 DNA reads TGTGCCAGCAGTGGGGGGTTCTCTGGGGCCAACGTCCTGACTTTC. Translating gives CASSGGFSGANVLTF.